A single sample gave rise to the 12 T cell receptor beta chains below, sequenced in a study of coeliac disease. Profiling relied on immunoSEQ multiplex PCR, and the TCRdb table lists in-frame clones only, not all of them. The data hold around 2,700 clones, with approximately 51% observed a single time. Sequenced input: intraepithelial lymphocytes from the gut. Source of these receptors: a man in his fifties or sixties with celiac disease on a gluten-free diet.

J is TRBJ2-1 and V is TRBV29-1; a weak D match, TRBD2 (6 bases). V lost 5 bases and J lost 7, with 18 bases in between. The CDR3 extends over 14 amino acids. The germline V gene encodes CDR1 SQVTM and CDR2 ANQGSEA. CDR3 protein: CSVIPSVLANEQFF. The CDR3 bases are TGCAGCGTTATTCCTAGCGTCCTCGCGAATGAGCAGTTCTTC.

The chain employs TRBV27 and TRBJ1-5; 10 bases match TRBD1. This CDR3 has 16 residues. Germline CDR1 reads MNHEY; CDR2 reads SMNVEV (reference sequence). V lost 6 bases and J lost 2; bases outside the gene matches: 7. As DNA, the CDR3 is TGTGCCAGCAGAGAGACAGGGGGCCAGGGCAATCAGCCCCAGCATTTT. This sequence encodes CASRETGGQGNQPQHF.

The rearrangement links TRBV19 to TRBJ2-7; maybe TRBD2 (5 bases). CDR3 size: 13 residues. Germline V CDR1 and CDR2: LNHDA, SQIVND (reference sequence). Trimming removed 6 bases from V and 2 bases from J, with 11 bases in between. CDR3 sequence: CASSPDGAYEQYF. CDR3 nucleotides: TGTGCCAGTAGCCCGGACGGGGCCTACGAGCAGTACTTC.

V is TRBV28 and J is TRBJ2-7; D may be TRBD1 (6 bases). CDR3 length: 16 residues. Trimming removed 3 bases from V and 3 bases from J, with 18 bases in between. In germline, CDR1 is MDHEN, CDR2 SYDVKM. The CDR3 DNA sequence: TGTGCCAGCAGTTTTAAGGCAGGGGCGGGCTACTACGAGCAGTACTTC. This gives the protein CASSFKAGAGYYEQYF. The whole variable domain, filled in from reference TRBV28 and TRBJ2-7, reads DVKVTQSSRYLVKRTGEKVFLECVQDMDHENMFWYRQDPGLGLRLIYFSYDVKMKEKGDIPEGYSVSREKKERFSLILESASTNQTSMYLCASSFKAGAGYYEQYFGPGTRLTVT.

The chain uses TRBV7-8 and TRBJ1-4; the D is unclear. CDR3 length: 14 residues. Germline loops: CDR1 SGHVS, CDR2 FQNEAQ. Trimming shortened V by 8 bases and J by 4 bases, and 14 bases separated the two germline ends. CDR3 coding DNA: TGTGCCAGCGCCATTTCTAGGAATAATGAAAAACTGTTTTTT. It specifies CASAISRNNEKLFF.

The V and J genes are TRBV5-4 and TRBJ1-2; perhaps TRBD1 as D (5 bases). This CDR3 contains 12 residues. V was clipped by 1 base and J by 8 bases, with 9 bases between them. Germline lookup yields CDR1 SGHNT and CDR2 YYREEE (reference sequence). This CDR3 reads CASSLPGQGYTF. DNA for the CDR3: TGTGCCAGCAGCTTGCCAGGGCAGGGCTACACCTTC.

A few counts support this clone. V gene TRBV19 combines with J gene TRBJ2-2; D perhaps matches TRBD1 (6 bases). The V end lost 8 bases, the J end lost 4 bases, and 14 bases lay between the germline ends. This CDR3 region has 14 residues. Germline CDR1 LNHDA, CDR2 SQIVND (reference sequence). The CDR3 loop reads CASRMGAGTGELFF. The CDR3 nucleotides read TGTGCCAGTCGGATGGGGGCGGGCACCGGGGAGCTGTTTTTT.

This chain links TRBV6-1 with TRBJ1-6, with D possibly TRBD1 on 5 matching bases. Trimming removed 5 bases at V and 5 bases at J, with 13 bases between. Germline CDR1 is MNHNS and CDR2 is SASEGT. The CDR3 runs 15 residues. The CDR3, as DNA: TGTGCCAGCAGTCTCGACAGTACCAATAATTCACCCCTCCACTTT. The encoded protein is CASSLDSTNNSPLHF.

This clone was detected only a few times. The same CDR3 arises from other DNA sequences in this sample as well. This chain's CDR3 is CASSVGGGVEQYF. The DNA for the CDR3 is TGTGCCAGCAGCGTAGGAGGCGGTGTCGAGCAGTACTTC. The V gene is TRBV9, the J gene TRBJ2-7; D unresolved. This CDR3 is 13 amino acids long. Germline V gives CDR1 SGDLS, CDR2 YYNGEE. Trimming took off 0 bases at V and 6 bases at J, with 10 bases between the two ends.

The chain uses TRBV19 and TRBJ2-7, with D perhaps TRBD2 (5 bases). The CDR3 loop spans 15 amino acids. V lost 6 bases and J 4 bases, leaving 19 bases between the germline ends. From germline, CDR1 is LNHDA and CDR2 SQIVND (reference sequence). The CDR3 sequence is CASSIYGSGVYEQYF. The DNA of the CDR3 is TGTGCCAGTAGCATCTACGGCTCCGGGGTATACGAGCAGTACTTC.

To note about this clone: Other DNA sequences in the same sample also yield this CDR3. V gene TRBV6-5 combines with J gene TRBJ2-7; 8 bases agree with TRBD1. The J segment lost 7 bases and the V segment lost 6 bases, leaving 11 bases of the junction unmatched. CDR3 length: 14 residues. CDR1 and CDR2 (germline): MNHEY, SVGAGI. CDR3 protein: CASSSGQGAREQYF. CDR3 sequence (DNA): TGTGCCAGCAGCTCCGGACAGGGAGCGCGTGAGCAGTACTTC.

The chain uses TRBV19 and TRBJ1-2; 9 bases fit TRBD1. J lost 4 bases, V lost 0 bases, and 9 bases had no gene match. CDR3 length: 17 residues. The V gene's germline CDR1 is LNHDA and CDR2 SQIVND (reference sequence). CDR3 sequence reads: CASSIDPQQGATYGYTF. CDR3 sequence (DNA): TGTGCCAGTAGTATAGATCCACAACAGGGGGCTACCTATGGCTACACCTTC.